Below, 15 T cell receptor beta chains from the same sample are listed, as sequenced in a study of beta chain features in type 1 diabetes. General study points: Within each of all four CD4+ subsets, Type 1 diabetes patients had TCRB CDR3s that were moderately but significantly shorter.

Their specific antigens are unknown. TCRB transcripts that were expressed got sequenced, as all of the isolated RNA had been reverse transcribed. Only in-frame clones appear in the TCRdb table, and some are missing; sequencing was by immunoSEQ multiplex PCR. The sample gives approximately 120,000 clones, roughly 17% of which show up once; approximately 2.5% is in the top ten. The sequenced sample consisted of central memory CD4+ T cells from blood. All receptors derive from a man aged 18 to 29 with type 1 diabetes.

The CDR3 coding sequence is TGTGCCAGCAGTGCCATGGACAATGAGCAGTTCTTC. Translation: CASSAMDNEQFF. The chain uses TRBV6-1 and TRBJ2-1; D is undetermined. This CDR3 region has 12 residues. The V gene lost 4 bases and the J gene lost 5 bases, with 6 bases spanning the gap. The germline gives CDR1 MNHNS, CDR2 SASEGT.

This chain connects TRBV2 to TRBJ1-1; possibly TRBD1 for D (6 bases). The CDR3 is 14 amino acids. V dropped 2 bases and J dropped 1 base, with 8 bases sitting between them. CDR1 is SNHLY, CDR2 FYNNEI, per germline. The CDR3 coding sequence is TGTGCCAGCAGTGAATCGGGACAGAACACTGAAGCTTTCTTT. Protein product: CASSESGQNTEAFF.

This clone occurred a few times. V usage is TRBV5-1 and J usage is TRBJ2-7, with 7 nucleotides matching TRBD1. V lost 3 bases to trimming and J lost 2 bases; unmatched junction nucleotides: 5. The CDR3 sequence is 14 residues long. CDR1 is SGHRS and CDR2 is YFSETQ in the germline V gene. The chain's CDR3 is CASSSGQVTYEQYF. The DNA for the CDR3 is TGCGCCAGCAGCTCCGGACAGGTTACCTACGAGCAGTACTTC.

The rearrangement joins TRBV27 to TRBJ2-7; 11 nucleotides line up with TRBD1. The CDR3 sequence is 12 residues long. V gave up 6 bases and J gave up 7 bases; unmatched junction bases: 2. Germline lookup yields CDR1 MNHEY and CDR2 SMNVEV (reference sequence). CDR3 nucleotide sequence: TGTGCCAGCAGGGACAGGGGGCAAGAGCAGTACTTC. This translates into CASRDRGQEQYF.

In this sample, this clone turned up a few times. The rearrangement joins TRBV7-2 to TRBJ1-2, with 7 bases lining up with TRBD1. V gave up 2 bases and J gave up 10 bases; unmatched junction bases: 7. The CDR3 sequence is 13 residues long. The germline gives CDR1 SGHTA, CDR2 FQGNSA. CDR3 in DNA: TGTGCCAGCAGCTTATACAGGGGCGTCGACTACACCTTC. Its translation: CASSLYRGVDYTF. The full variable domain, in which reference TRBV7-2 and TRBJ1-2 provide the parts outside the CDR3, is GAGVSQSPSNKVTEKGKDVELRCDPISGHTALYWYRQSLGQGLEFLIYFQGNSAPDKSGLPSDRFSAERTGGSVSTLTIQRTQQEDSAVYLCASSLYRGVDYTFGSGTRLTVV.

This clone was picked up a small number of times. The chain links TRBV4-3 to TRBJ1-1, with 7 bases that match TRBD1. V lost 0 bases to trimming and J lost 1 base; unmatched junction nucleotides: 5. There are 16 residues in the CDR3. The V gene's germline CDR1 is LGHNA and CDR2 YSLEER. The CDR3 protein is CASSQEGYRGNTEAFF. CDR3 bases: TGCGCCAGCAGCCAAGAAGGATACAGGGGGAACACTGAAGCTTTCTTT.

Only a few counts were recorded for this clone. The V gene is TRBV30, the J gene TRBJ1-2; 9 bases line up with TRBD1. Germline V CDR1 and CDR2: GTSNPN, SVGIG (reference sequence). After removal of 8 bases from V and 3 bases from J, the junction contained 7 bases not matched to a gene. The CDR3 is 13 amino acids. This CDR3 reads CAQNRGRDYGYTF. The CDR3, as DNA: TGTGCCCAGAACAGGGGGCGCGACTATGGCTACACCTTC. Looking up the rest from reference TRBV30 and TRBJ1-2 gives the full variable domain: SQTIHQWPATLVQPVGSPLSLECTVEGTSNPNLYWYRQAAGRGLQLLFYSVGIGQISSEVPQNLSASRPQDRQFILSSKKLLLSDSGFYLCAQNRGRDYGYTFGSGTRLTVV.

In its sample, this clone was seen a few times. The chain employs TRBV2 and TRBJ2-3, with D perhaps being TRBD1 or TRBD2 (5 bases each). This CDR3 contains 11 residues. The germline gives CDR1 SNHLY, CDR2 FYNNEI. V was cut by 3 bases and J by 13 bases, with 11 bases left in between. CDR3 region: CASSDDGTKYF. For the CDR3, the DNA is TGTGCCAGCAGTGATGACGGGACCAAGTATTTT.

This clone has just one count. The chain has TRBV28 and TRBJ2-1; no clear D. The CDR3 spans 12 residues. Trimming took 3 bases from V and 8 from J, leaving 8 bases between them. Germline assignment: CDR1 MDHEN and CDR2 SYDVKM. The chain's CDR3 is CASSLIWDEQFF. The CDR3 DNA reads TGTGCCAGCAGTTTGATATGGGATGAGCAGTTCTTC.

This clone was seen repeatedly, ten times or more. The rearrangement joins TRBV19 to TRBJ1-5; D may be TRBD1 (6 bases). V was trimmed by 7 bases and J by 1 base, leaving 17 bases between them. The CDR3 length is 16 residues. In germline, CDR1 is LNHDA, CDR2 SQIVND (reference sequence). The CDR3 loop is CASTVWGHGSNQPQHF. DNA for the CDR3: TGTGCCAGTACCGTATGGGGGCACGGGAGCAATCAGCCCCAGCATTTT.

The table lists this clone with a few counts. The chain links TRBV4-2 to TRBJ2-7; TRBD1 might be the D (6 bases). The CDR3 runs 17 residues. CDR1 is LGHNA and CDR2 is YNFKEQ in the germline V gene. V was shortened by 5 bases and J by 0 bases, with 20 bases between the two germline ends. The DNA for the CDR3 is TGTGCCAGCAGCGCCGTACCCTGGGGGCGGAACTCCTACGAGCAGTACTTC. Translated, it gives CASSAVPWGRNSYEQYF.

The chain is built from TRBV5-7 and TRBJ2-7, with D perhaps TRBD2 (6 bases). TRBV5-7 is classed as an ORF, of uncertain function. The CDR3 spans 15 residues. The germline V and J ends were trimmed by 0 bases and 3 bases, with 13 bases remaining between them. Here the CDR3 reads CASSLARGVRYEQYF. The CDR3 bases are TGTGCCAGCAGCTTGGCTCGCGGGGTACGCTACGAGCAGTACTTC.

The V call is TRBV7-2, the J call TRBJ2-3; no clear D gene. The V gene's germline CDR1 is SGHTA and CDR2 FQGNSA. The CDR3 has 18 amino acids. V lost 5 bases and J lost 0, with 21 bases in between. The CDR3 coding sequence is TGTGCCAGCAGCCCGACCCGTGCGCTTTCTACTAGCACAGATACGCAGTATTTT. As protein: CASSPTRALSTSTDTQYF.

V gene TRBV18 combines with J gene TRBJ1-2; no reliable D call. V lost 1 base and J lost 6, with 9 bases in between. The CDR3 is 13 residues long. CDR1 is KGHSH, CDR2 LQKENI, per germline. CDR3 nucleotides: TGTGCCAGCTCACCACAGTATTCCGATGGCTACACCTTC. This gives the protein CASSPQYSDGYTF.

The table lists this clone with a few counts. V usage is TRBV10-3 and J usage is TRBJ1-5, with TRBD1 matching over 7 bases. Germline CDR1 is ENHRY and CDR2 is SYGVKD. Unmatched junction bases numbered 17, after V lost 9 bases and J lost 9 bases. The CDR3 has 15 residues. CDR3 in amino acids: CAIPYGTVVRSPQHF. The CDR3 DNA reads TGTGCCATTCCCTATGGGACAGTCGTCAGATCGCCCCAGCATTTT.